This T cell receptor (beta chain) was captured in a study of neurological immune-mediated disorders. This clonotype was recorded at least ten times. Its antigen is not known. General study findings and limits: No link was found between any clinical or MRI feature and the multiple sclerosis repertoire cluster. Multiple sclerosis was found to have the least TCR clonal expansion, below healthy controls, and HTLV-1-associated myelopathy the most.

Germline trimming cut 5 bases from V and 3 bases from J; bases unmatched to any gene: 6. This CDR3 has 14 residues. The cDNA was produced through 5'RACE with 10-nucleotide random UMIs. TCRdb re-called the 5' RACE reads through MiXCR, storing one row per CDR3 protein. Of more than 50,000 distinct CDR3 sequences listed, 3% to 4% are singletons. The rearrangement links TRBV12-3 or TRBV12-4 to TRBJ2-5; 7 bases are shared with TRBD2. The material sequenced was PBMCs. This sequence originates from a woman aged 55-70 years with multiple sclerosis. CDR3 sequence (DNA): TGTGCCAGCAGTCGGACTAGATGGGAAGAGACCCAGTACTTC. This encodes CASSRTRWEETQYF.